Below, 10 T cell receptor beta chains from the same sample are listed, as sequenced in a study of vaccination effects on CD4 cells after COVID-19. Viral peptide pools were used in the ViraFEST assay to expand antigen-specific CD4+ T cells, and sequencing came afterward. Upon completion of under eleven days in culture, CD4+ T cells were isolated. No antigen has been identified for these receptors. The data were produced by immunoSEQ multiplex PCR, yet TCRdb's version contains in-frame clones alone and is incomplete. The table has 50,000 to 65,000 clones, approximately 80% seen once. Specimen: CD4+ T cells from PBMCs cultured with HCoV-229E spike peptides, collected before COVID-19 vaccination. The receptor set was obtained from a human donor who received a COVID-19 vaccine.

This rearrangement joins TRBV6-1 to TRBJ2-7; tentative D call: TRBD1 (7 bases). Trimming cost V 3 bases and J 5 bases, with 11 bases left between them. Germline V gene data show CDR1 as MNHNS and CDR2 as SASEGT. The CDR3 has 13 amino acids. The CDR3 nucleotides read TGTGCCAGCAGTGACAGGGGGGTAGACGAGCAGTACGTC. Residues: CASSDRGVDEQYV.

The chain uses TRBV12-3 or TRBV12-4 and TRBJ1-2; possible D gene TRBD1, 5 bases. Trimming took 2 bases from V and 6 from J, leaving 7 bases between them. The CDR3 covers 12 residues. The CDR3 region is CASSLKGHGYTF. DNA of the CDR3: TGTGCCAGCAGTTTAAAGGGGCATGGCTACACCTTC.

The V call is TRBV4-1, the J call TRBJ1-4, with D hard to call. Germline values: CDR1 MGHRA, CDR2 YSYEKL. The CDR3 runs 15 residues. V was shortened by 6 bases and J by 3 bases, with 14 bases between the two germline ends. The CDR3 spells CASSIHPSSNEKLFF. CDR3 bases: TGCGCCAGCAGTATCCATCCGTCTTCTAATGAAAAACTGTTTTTT.

The chain joins TRBV28 to TRBJ1-3; D gene unclear. This CDR3 is built from 15 residues. Germline values: CDR1 MDHEN, CDR2 SYDVKM. Between the trimmed V and J ends, which lost 11 bases and 2 bases, there was a span of 19 bases. CDR3 protein: CAPGGNERTGNTIYF. The CDR3 nucleotides read TGTGCCCCGGGCGGCAACGAAAGGACTGGAAACACCATATATTTT.

The chain has TRBV12-3 or TRBV12-4 and TRBJ2-4; TRBD1 agrees at 7 bases. V gave up 8 bases and J gave up 10 bases; unmatched junction bases: 8. This CDR3 is 12 amino acids long. This CDR3 reads CASGRDRGIQYF. The CDR3 DNA reads TGTGCCAGCGGACGGGACAGAGGTATTCAGTACTTC.

This rearrangement joins TRBV24-1 to TRBJ2-5; TRBD1 or TRBD2 may be the D gene (6 bases each). V was clipped by 9 bases and J by 4 bases, with 17 bases between them. Germline CDR1 reads KGHDR; CDR2 reads SFDVKD. The CDR3 runs to 14 residues. In DNA, the CDR3 is TGTGCCACCTCCGCCCAGGGGAGGCGAGAGACCCAGTACTTC. Translating gives CATSAQGRRETQYF.

The gene calls are TRBV5-4 and TRBJ2-4; D possibly matches TRBD1 or TRBD2 (5 bases each). Germline assignment: CDR1 SGHNT and CDR2 YYREEE (reference sequence). V was trimmed by 4 bases and J by 0 bases, leaving 14 bases between them. CDR3 size: 16 residues. DNA for the CDR3: TGTGCCAGCAGCACCGCCGGGGCACTAGCCAAAAACATTCAGTACTTC. Encoded protein: CASSTAGALAKNIQYF.

The chain is built from TRBV5-5 and TRBJ2-1, with a tentative D call TRBD2 (6 bases). Germline-derived CDR1 and CDR2 are SGHKS and YYEKEE (reference sequence). Deletions cut 7 bases from V and 4 bases from J, with 15 bases between. CDR3 size: 14 residues. As DNA, the CDR3 is TGTGCCAGCCTGGAGGGACTGGGGTACAATGAGCAGTTCTTC. It specifies CASLEGLGYNEQFF.

The rearrangement joins TRBV2 to TRBJ2-3, with D maybe TRBD2 (6 bases). Germline V gene sequence: CDR1 SNHLY, CDR2 FYNNEI. The CDR3 contains 12 residues. V was pared by 4 bases and J by 6 bases, with 8 bases between. The CDR3 is CASSGLADTQYF. The CDR3 coding sequence is TGTGCCAGCAGTGGCCTAGCGGATACGCAGTATTTT.

The V and J genes are TRBV3-1 (or the pseudogene TRBV3-2) and TRBJ2-1, with 9 nucleotides matching TRBD1. The J segment lost 8 bases and the V segment lost 4 bases, leaving 6 bases of the junction unmatched. Germline V gives CDR1 LGHDT, CDR2 YNNKEL (reference sequence). The CDR3 spans 14 residues. The CDR3 region is CASSLQGAKDEQFF. The CDR3 DNA follows: TGTGCCAGCAGCCTACAGGGGGCGAAGGATGAGCAGTTCTTC.